This TCR beta chain appears in the sequencing data of a study of cytomegalovirus exposure and HLA in healthy donors. Notes on the study in general: An analysis done earlier found most TCR beta V segments productive about 90% or about 30% of the time.

Amplification used 60 Vbeta primers and 13 Jbeta primers. Sequencing used immunoSEQ multiplex PCR; TCRdb keeps in-frame clones, though not all of them. The table records roughly 110,000 clones, around 69% of them present only once. The CDR3 is made up of 13 amino acids. V lost 5 bases and J lost 6, with 11 bases in between. Germline values: CDR1 MNHNS, CDR2 SASEGT. In the case of this clone: Antigen unknown.

The chain employs TRBV6-1 and TRBJ2-1; D may be TRBD2 (5 bases). This receptor was taken from a man younger than 35 in good health and CMV-seronegative. The material sequenced was PBMCs. The CDR3 here is CASSTGLLNEQFF. The CDR3 coding sequence is TGTGCCAGCAGTACCGGACTCCTCAATGAGCAGTTCTTC.